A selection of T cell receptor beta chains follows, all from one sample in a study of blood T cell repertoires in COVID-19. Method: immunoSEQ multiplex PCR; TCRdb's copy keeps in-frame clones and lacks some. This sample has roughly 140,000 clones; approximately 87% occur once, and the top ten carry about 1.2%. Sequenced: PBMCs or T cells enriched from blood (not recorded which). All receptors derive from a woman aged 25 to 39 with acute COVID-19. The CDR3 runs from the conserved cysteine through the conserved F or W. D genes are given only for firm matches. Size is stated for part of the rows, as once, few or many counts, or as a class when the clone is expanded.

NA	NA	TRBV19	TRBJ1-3	TGTGCCAGTAGTATGTCGAGCTCTGGAAACACCATATATTTT	CASSMSSSGNTIYF
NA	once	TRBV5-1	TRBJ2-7	TGCGCCAGCAGCTCTCAGGGATACGAGCAGTACTTC	CASSSQGYEQYF
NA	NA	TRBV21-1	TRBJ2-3	TGTGCCAGCAGCGAGACTAGCGGGAGTAAAGATACGCAGTATTTT	CASSETSGSKDTQYF
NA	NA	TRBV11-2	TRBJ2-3	TGTGCCAGCAGCTTAAGCTTCACAGATACGCAGTATTTT	CASSLSFTDTQYF
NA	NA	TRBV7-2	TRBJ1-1	TGTGCCAGCAGCTTAGACGTTCTGGGGAGGGGGGCTTTCTTT	CASSLDVLGRGAFF
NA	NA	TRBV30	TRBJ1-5	TGTGCCTGGAGGCCCCCGGGATTTAGTAATCAGCCCCAGCATTTT	CAWRPPGFSNQPQHF
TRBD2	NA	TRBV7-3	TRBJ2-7	TGTGCCAGCAGCTTATTAGCGGGTATCCCCGAGCAGTACTTC	CASSLLAGIPEQYF
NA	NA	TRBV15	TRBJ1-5	TGTGCCACCAGCAGAGATATCCAGTATAGCAATCAGCCCCAGCATTTT	CATSRDIQYSNQPQHF
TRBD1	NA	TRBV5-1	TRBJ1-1	TGCGCCAGCAGCTTCTGGGACAGACCCAGTACTGGAACTGAAGCTTTCTTT	CASSFWDRPSTGTEAFF
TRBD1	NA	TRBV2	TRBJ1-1	TGTGCCAGACGAACAGGGGACACTGAAGCTTTCTTT	CARRTGDTEAFF
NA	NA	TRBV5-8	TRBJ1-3	TGTGCCAGCAGCTTATTTAAAACAGGAAACACCATATATTTT	CASSLFKTGNTIYF
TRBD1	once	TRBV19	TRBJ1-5	TGTGCCAGTAGTTTGGGGACAGATAGCAATCAGCCCCAGCATTTT	CASSLGTDSNQPQHF
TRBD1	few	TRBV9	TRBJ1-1	TGTGCCAGCAGCCCAAGACAGGGGAACTCGAACACTGAAGCTTTCTTT	CASSPRQGNSNTEAFF
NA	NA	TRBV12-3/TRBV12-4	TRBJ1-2	TGTGCCAGCAGTCAGGGTTTTCGAGACGGCTACACCTTC	CASSQGFRDGYTF
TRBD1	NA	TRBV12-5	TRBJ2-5	TGTGCTAGTGGTTTGGGTGGGACAGGGGGAGAGACCCAGTACTTC	CASGLGGTGGETQYF
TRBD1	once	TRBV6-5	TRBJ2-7	TGTGCCAGCAGGATCCGGGACAGGGGCTCCTACGAGCAGTACTTC	CASRIRDRGSYEQYF
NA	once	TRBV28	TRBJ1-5	TGTGCCAGCAGTATTTGGCAGGGCCAGGGGTATAGCAATCAGCCCCAGCATTTT	CASSIWQGQGYSNQPQHF
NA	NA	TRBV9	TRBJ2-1	TGTGCCAGCAGCGTCCAGGCGGCCGCGGGGGAGCAGTTCTTC	CASSVQAAAGEQFF
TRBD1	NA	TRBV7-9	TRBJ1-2	TGTGCCAGCAGCTTAGGAACAGGGGGCTTCCATGGCTACACCTTC	CASSLGTGGFHGYTF
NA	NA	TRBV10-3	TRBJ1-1	TGTGCCATCAGTGAGTCCGCTGAAGCTTTCTTT	CAISESAEAFF
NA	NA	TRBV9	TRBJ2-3	TGTGCCAGCAGCGTAGGTAGCGCTAGCACAGATACGCAGTATTTT	CASSVGSASTDTQYF
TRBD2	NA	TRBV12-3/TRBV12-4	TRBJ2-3	TGTGCCAGCAGTGAAACTAGCGGGAGGGGAACCTTT	CASSETSGRGTF
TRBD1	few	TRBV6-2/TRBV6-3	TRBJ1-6	TGTGCCAGCAGTGTTCGGGACAGTGGCTCACCCCTCCACTTT	CASSVRDSGSPLHF
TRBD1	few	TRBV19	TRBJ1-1	TGTGCCAGTAGGGAGGGGTCAGGGGGCTCCACTGAAGCTTTCTTT	CASREGSGGSTEAFF